This is a list of T cell receptor beta chains from one sample in a study of blood T cell repertoires in COVID-19. The protocol was immunoSEQ multiplex PCR, while the TCRdb copy is restricted to in-frame clones and leaves out a portion. Here the sample spans some 110,000 clones, approximately 88% being singletons. The sample consisted of peripheral blood. The receptors originated from a man in his 60s with acute or convalescent COVID-19. Each CDR3 is given with its conserved first and last residue. D genes are given only for firm matches. Some rows mark clone size as missing; the rest say once, few, many or name a class of expanded clone.

V: TRBV5-1; size: NA; J: TRBJ2-7; D: NA; CDR3: CASSLDPGAAYEQYF; DNA: TGCGCCAGCAGCTTGGACCCAGGGGCAGCCTACGAGCAGTACTTC
V: TRBV5-1; size: NA; J: TRBJ1-6; D: TRBD1; CDR3: CASSLLPRRDSYNSPLHF; DNA: TGCGCCAGCAGCTTGTTGCCCCGCCGGGACAGCTATAATTCACCCCTCCACTTT
V: TRBV3-1/TRBV3-2; size: NA; J: TRBJ2-3; D: TRBD2; CDR3: CASSQGTSGSAADTQYF; DNA: TGTGCCAGCAGCCAAGGAACTAGCGGGAGCGCGGCAGATACGCAGTATTTT
V: TRBV4-3; size: once; J: TRBJ2-1; D: TRBD2; CDR3: CASSHPGLAGGGDEQFF; DNA: TGCGCCAGCAGCCACCCAGGACTAGCGGGAGGGGGGGATGAGCAGTTCTTC
V: TRBV6-4; size: NA; J: TRBJ2-1; D: TRBD2; CDR3: CASAREALNEQFF; DNA: TGTGCCAGCGCGCGGGAGGCTCTCAATGAGCAGTTCTTC
V: TRBV3-1/TRBV3-2; size: NA; J: TRBJ1-1; D: NA; CDR3: CASSPLGRAPEAFF; DNA: TGTGCCAGCAGCCCTCTTGGCAGGGCCCCTGAAGCTTTCTTT
V: TRBV5-1; size: NA; J: TRBJ2-4; D: NA; CDR3: CASSTKDLNIQYF; DNA: TGCGCCAGCAGCACGAAAGACTTAAACATTCAGTACTTC
V: TRBV9; size: NA; J: TRBJ2-1; D: TRBD2; CDR3: CASSRSGAGGANEQFF; DNA: TGTGCCAGCAGCCGCTCGGGAGCGGGAGGAGCCAATGAGCAGTTCTTC
V: TRBV15; size: NA; J: TRBJ2-4; D: TRBD2; CDR3: CATSREVGGAYIQYF; DNA: TGTGCCACCAGCAGAGAGGTCGGGGGGGCGTACATTCAGTACTTC
V: TRBV20-1; size: few; J: TRBJ1-1; D: NA; CDR3: CSARDSGVAFF; DNA: TGCAGTGCTAGAGACAGTGGAGTCGCTTTCTTT
V: TRBV29-1; size: NA; J: TRBJ1-2; D: TRBD1; CDR3: CSAEGGQGIYGYTF; DNA: TGCAGCGCCGAAGGGGGACAGGGTATCTATGGCTACACCTTC
V: TRBV29-1; size: NA; J: TRBJ1-2; D: NA; CDR3: CSVGGTSHGYTF; DNA: TGCAGCGTGGGAGGGACCAGCCATGGCTACACCTTC
V: TRBV6-5; size: few; J: TRBJ2-2; D: NA; CDR3: CASSYAGGELFF; DNA: TGTGCCAGCAGTTATGCGGGCGGGGAGCTGTTTTTT
V: TRBV2; size: NA; J: TRBJ2-3; D: TRBD1; CDR3: CASRDRGDTQYF; DNA: TGTGCCAGCAGAGACAGGGGCGATACGCAGTATTTT
V: TRBV6-5; size: NA; J: TRBJ1-3; D: TRBD1; CDR3: CASSYRGGTGNTIYF; DNA: TGTGCCAGCAGTTACCGAGGGGGCACTGGAAACACCATATATTTT
V: TRBV5-4; size: NA; J: TRBJ1-2; D: NA; CDR3: CASSRDGVDRGYTF; DNA: TGTGCCAGCAGCCGCGATGGGGTTGACAGAGGCTACACCTTC
V: TRBV5-1; size: NA; J: TRBJ2-3; D: TRBD2; CDR3: CASSPGTSGISGTQYF; DNA: TGCGCCAGCAGCCCAGGGACTAGCGGCATCTCGGGTACGCAGTATTTT
V: TRBV5-1; size: NA; J: TRBJ2-1; D: NA; CDR3: CASSWDMSSYNEQFF; DNA: TGCGCCAGCAGTTGGGACATGAGCTCCTACAATGAGCAGTTCTTC
V: TRBV7-2; size: NA; J: TRBJ2-3; D: NA; CDR3: CASRRDTDTQYF; DNA: TGTGCCAGCAGGAGGGACACAGATACGCAGTATTTT
V: TRBV5-4; size: NA; J: TRBJ2-3; D: TRBD1; CDR3: CASSIGQGADTQYF; DNA: TGTGCCAGCAGCATTGGACAGGGAGCAGATACGCAGTATTTT
V: TRBV12-3/TRBV12-4; size: NA; J: TRBJ1-5; D: TRBD1; CDR3: CASSANRDRGLNF; DNA: TGTGCCAGCAGTGCCAACCGGGACAGGGGGTTGAATTTT
V: TRBV27; size: NA; J: TRBJ1-1; D: NA; CDR3: CASSLSPGVRAEAFF; DNA: TGTGCCAGCAGTTTATCCCCCGGGGTTCGCGCTGAAGCTTTCTTT
V: TRBV11-3; size: NA; J: TRBJ2-1; D: TRBD1; CDR3: CASSFGQGEGDEQFF; DNA: TGTGCCAGCAGCTTCGGACAGGGAGAGGGCGATGAGCAGTTCTTC
V: TRBV18; size: few; J: TRBJ1-5; D: NA; CDR3: CASSPQSGLHQPQHF; DNA: TGTGCCAGCTCACCGCAATCAGGGCTCCATCAGCCCCAGCATTTT
V: TRBV20-1; size: NA; J: TRBJ1-1; D: NA; CDR3: CSASGPSVTEAFF; DNA: TGCAGTGCTAGTGGGCCTTCTGTCACTGAAGCTTTCTTT
V: TRBV3-1/TRBV3-2; size: NA; J: TRBJ1-3; D: NA; CDR3: CASSPGSGNTIYF; DNA: TGTGCCAGCAGCCCGGGCTCTGGAAACACCATATATTTT
V: TRBV13; size: NA; J: TRBJ2-3; D: NA; CDR3: CASGPRAGSTDTQYF; DNA: TGTGCCAGCGGCCCGCGGGCGGGGAGCACAGATACGCAGTATTTT
V: TRBV30; size: NA; J: TRBJ1-3; D: NA; CDR3: CAWSVSDTIYF; DNA: TGTGCCTGGAGTGTATCGGACACCATATATTTT
V: TRBV11-2; size: NA; J: TRBJ1-5; D: NA; CDR3: CASSLDGTRVEPQHF; DNA: TGTGCCAGCAGCTTAGATGGGACTAGGGTAGAGCCCCAGCATTTT
V: TRBV9; size: NA; J: TRBJ2-1; D: TRBD2; CDR3: CASSVNPGGDNEQFF; DNA: TGTGCCAGCAGCGTAAATCCGGGAGGGGACAATGAGCAGTTCTTC
V: TRBV5-5; size: NA; J: TRBJ2-2; D: TRBD2; CDR3: CASSLGLAGKDGELFF; DNA: TGTGCCAGCAGCTTAGGGCTAGCGGGAAAAGACGGGGAGCTGTTTTTT
V: TRBV5-1; size: NA; J: TRBJ2-5; D: TRBD2; CDR3: CASKASGTSGETQYF; DNA: TGCGCCAGCAAGGCTAGCGGGACCAGCGGAGAGACCCAGTACTTC
V: TRBV11-3; size: NA; J: TRBJ1-4; D: NA; CDR3: CASSPPGARNEKLFF; DNA: TGTGCCAGCAGCCCTCCCGGCGCCAGGAATGAAAAACTGTTTTTT
V: TRBV7-8; size: NA; J: TRBJ1-2; D: NA; CDR3: CASSSRVGYGYTF; DNA: TGTGCCAGCAGCTCGAGGGTCGGATATGGCTACACCTTC
V: TRBV7-8; size: NA; J: TRBJ2-3; D: TRBD2; CDR3: CASSLTSGRATDTQYF; DNA: TGTGCCAGCAGCTTGACTAGCGGGAGAGCTACAGATACGCAGTATTTT
V: TRBV7-9; size: NA; J: TRBJ1-1; D: NA; CDR3: CASSEDTTNTEAFF; DNA: TGTGCCAGCAGCGAGGACACGACAAACACTGAAGCTTTCTTT
V: TRBV6-6; size: NA; J: TRBJ2-2; D: TRBD2; CDR3: CASSRGLARNTGELFF; DNA: TGTGCCAGCAGCAGAGGACTAGCGAGGAACACCGGGGAGCTGTTTTTT
V: TRBV25-1; size: few; J: TRBJ2-1; D: TRBD1; CDR3: CASTPWQGASYNEQFF; DNA: TGTGCCAGCACCCCCTGGCAGGGGGCCTCCTACAATGAGCAGTTCTTC
V: TRBV5-1; size: NA; J: TRBJ2-2; D: NA; CDR3: CASGGLNTGELFF; DNA: TGCGCCAGCGGGGGCCTTAACACCGGGGAGCTGTTTTTT
V: TRBV5-8; size: few; J: TRBJ1-5; D: TRBD1; CDR3: CASSVQGYSNQPQHF; DNA: TGTGCCAGCAGCGTACAGGGGTATAGCAATCAGCCCCAGCATTTT
V: TRBV15; size: NA; J: TRBJ2-2; D: NA; CDR3: CATSPRSYNTGELFF; DNA: TGTGCCACCAGCCCTCGGTCTTATAACACCGGGGAGCTGTTTTTT
V: TRBV19; size: NA; J: TRBJ2-2; D: NA; CDR3: CASSLTPNTGELFF; DNA: TGTGCCAGTAGCCTGACACCGAACACCGGGGAGCTGTTTTTT
V: TRBV27; size: NA; J: TRBJ1-5; D: TRBD1; CDR3: CASSKDRGNQPQHF; DNA: TGTGCCAGCAGCAAGGACAGGGGTAATCAGCCCCAGCATTTT
V: TRBV5-4; size: NA; J: TRBJ1-4; D: TRBD1; CDR3: CASSTGQGANEKLFF; DNA: TGTGCCAGCAGCACGGGACAGGGGGCGAATGAAAAACTGTTTTTT
V: TRBV14; size: once; J: TRBJ2-5; D: TRBD2; CDR3: CASSRIRGLAGTETQYF; DNA: TGTGCCAGCAGCCGGATCAGGGGTCTAGCGGGAACAGAGACCCAGTACTTC
V: TRBV11-3; size: NA; J: TRBJ2-5; D: NA; CDR3: CASSQLFEETQYF; DNA: TGTGCCAGCAGCCAATTGTTTGAAGAGACCCAGTACTTC
V: TRBV5-4; size: NA; J: TRBJ2-1; D: TRBD2; CDR3: CASSSGTSGRLEQFF; DNA: TGTGCCAGCAGCTCCGGGACTAGCGGGAGACTTGAGCAGTTCTTC
V: TRBV9; size: NA; J: TRBJ2-3; D: NA; CDR3: CASSVALLSTDTQYF; DNA: TGTGCCAGCAGCGTAGCTTTGTTAAGCACAGATACGCAGTATTTT
V: TRBV25-1; size: NA; J: TRBJ2-1; D: TRBD1; CDR3: CASSPSTLRTGEQFF; DNA: TGTGCCAGCAGCCCCTCCACACTAAGGACAGGTGAGCAGTTCTTC
V: TRBV5-1; size: NA; J: TRBJ2-3; D: NA; CDR3: CASTGGTDTQYF; DNA: TGCGCCAGCACAGGGGGCACAGATACGCAGTATTTT
V: TRBV19; size: NA; J: TRBJ1-2; D: NA; CDR3: CASSTTRQVRYGYTF; DNA: TGTGCCAGTAGTACCACCCGACAGGTTCGGTATGGCTACACCTTC
V: TRBV27; size: NA; J: TRBJ2-6; D: TRBD1; CDR3: CASSKTGRGAGANVLTF; DNA: TGTGCCAGCAGTAAGACAGGGCGTGGGGCTGGGGCCAACGTCCTGACTTTC
V: TRBV5-4; size: NA; J: TRBJ1-2; D: NA; CDR3: CASSYLQGAAYGYTF; DNA: TGTGCCAGCAGCTACCTCCAGGGCGCGGCCTATGGCTACACCTTC
V: TRBV2; size: NA; J: TRBJ1-2; D: NA; CDR3: CASTSTPQAAYGYTF; DNA: TGTGCCAGCACCAGCACTCCCCAAGCGGCCTATGGCTACACCTTC
V: TRBV30; size: NA; J: TRBJ1-2; D: NA; CDR3: CAQQGLDGYTF; DNA: TGTGCCCAACAGGGTTTGGATGGCTACACCTTC
V: TRBV18; size: NA; J: TRBJ1-2; D: TRBD1; CDR3: CASSPDRGGTGYTF; DNA: TGTGCCAGCTCCCCCGACAGGGGGGGGACTGGCTACACCTTC
V: TRBV6-5; size: NA; J: TRBJ1-2; D: TRBD1; CDR3: CASGAGGYYGYTF; DNA: TGTGCCAGCGGGGCAGGGGGTTACTATGGCTACACCTTC
V: TRBV6-5; size: NA; J: TRBJ1-2; D: TRBD1; CDR3: CASSYVQGTGDRGYTF; DNA: TGTGCCAGCAGTTACGTTCAGGGGACAGGGGATCGGGGCTACACCTTC
V: TRBV19; size: NA; J: TRBJ1-5; D: NA; CDR3: CASSTQGRSNQPQHF; DNA: TGTGCCAGTAGTACTCAGGGTCGGAGCAATCAGCCCCAGCATTTT
V: TRBV4-1; size: NA; J: TRBJ2-1; D: NA; CDR3: CASSQDAGRSSYNEQFF; DNA: TGCGCCAGCAGCCAAGACGCCGGGAGAAGCTCTTACAATGAGCAGTTCTTC